Reported below is one T cell receptor (beta chain). There is no known antigen for this receptor. Base quality data are lacking; no much larger clone is found one base away. These data originate in a study of shared clonotypes between healthy human individuals (dated by TCRdb to the early 2020s). About the study as a whole: A few men and two women, aged 18 to 49 years, made up the cohort. To increase sequencing depth and limit assay-specific biases, different laboratories used diverse techniques to prepare libraries and sequence TCR repertoires. For each donor, three plates each were used for CD4 naive and CD4 memory, two plates were used for CD8 naive, and one plate was used for CD8 memory. Blood TCR repertoires of 5 or 6 healthy adults were deeply sequenced to estimate repertoire size and the extent of clonotype sharing between individuals. Each donor's leukapheresis produced roughly between roughly 0.85 and 10 billion PBMCs.

For the CD8 naive samples, CD45RO-negative cells were positively selected for CCR7, yielding a CD45RA+CCR7+ population from which TemRA cells were excluded. Donors were healthy HIV-negative adults with no recently reported acute infections or vaccinations. Every donor was a Caucasian adult residing in Nashville, Tennessee, USA. Blood was obtained by leukapheresis, after which PBMCs were separated by Ficoll-Histopaque density gradient centrifugation and cryopreserved in liquid nitrogen vapor phase. Purity and quantity of every magnetically sorted T cell population were checked by analytical flow cytometry. Genomic DNA was isolated from every sorted fraction and measured by UV absorbance on a Nanodrop 2000c. General conclusions and limits of the study: Even with the large sequencing depth, rarefaction of the sorted-subset datasets indicated that sequencing was incomplete. The genetic and exposure-history diversity represented was limited by the small number of donors. Clonotypes shared by all four sorted-subset donors showed higher generation probabilities than non-shared clonotypes. About 5% of naive CD4, approximately 3.7% of naive CD8, about 2.5% of memory CD4, and less than 0.45% of memory CD8 clonotypes were shared across four donors. Naive subsets generally had larger estimated clonotype richness than memory subsets did. Pairwise subsampling led to the expectation that sequencing depth would affect the degree of clonotype sharing among donors. Only blood was sampled, and tissue TCR repertoires likely differ from those in blood.

TCR CDR3 regions were amplified from genomic DNA by multiplex PCR using the deep immunoSEQ assay. Extracted genomic DNA from each cell subset was spread evenly across all wells of several immunoSEQ 96-well plates, with each plate serving as a replicate. Each replicate PCR for sorted subsets received about 210 ng genomic DNA, equal to some 32,000 T cell genomes. Purified libraries were quantified with a Qubit 3.0 fluorometer, sized on a Bioanalyzer 2100, and re-quantified with the KAPA Library Quantification kit. A separate single-read 150-cycle Illumina NextSeq 550 flow cell was used to sequence each immunoSEQ 96-well plate. In the paper's pipeline: Because only junctional sequences without quality scores were contained in the immunoSEQ output, filtering matching that applied to full-length reads could not be performed. Sequences were annotated with PyIR, a Python wrapper for IgBLAST v1.9, using IMGT germline references to assign V/J genes and CDR3. Reads were removed for weak V/J assignments (E-value above 1e-6), missing CDR3, stop codons, out-of-frame junctions, or ambiguous translated residues. V3J clonotypes were defined as sequences sharing the same inferred V gene, J gene, and CDR3 amino acid sequence. To compute the percentage overlap between repertoires, the number of shared unique clonotypes was divided by the size of the smaller repertoire. Repertoire richness was assessed with RTK rarefaction, the Chao1 estimator, and Recon v2.1 estimates of unobserved clonotypes. OLGA was used to compute generation probabilities for all TCRbeta clonotypes that the gDNA method yielded from a few donors. TCRdb re-hosts the immuneACCESS table, in-frame sequences only. Its copies lack some clones; in the studies checked, an unresolved V gene accounts for under half of them, and the cause for the rest is not known. The DNA gave D and trimming, while V, J and clone size come from that table. This sample holds approximately 2,000,000 clones; about 93% were observed only once. Over 1.5% of the sample goes to the ten largest clones.

The CDR3 measures 17 amino acids from cysteine to phenylalanine. Of all the DNA, just the CDR3 is kept, 51 bases in frame from base 1. V loses 5 bases, J loses 0 bases, and the germline ends lie 17 bases apart. For CDR1 and CDR2, the germline V gene (reference sequence) lists SEHNR and FQNEAQ. The clonotype comes from a man aged 18 to 30 in good health. Some clones in this sample may be carry-over from other donors' samples. The specimen sequenced was naive CD8+ T cells from PBMCs. In light of the paper, this sample's cell subset or site label describes: CD45RA+CCR7+. The chain employs TRBV7-9 and TRBJ2-4; the D region possibly corresponds to TRBD1 (6 bases align). The CDR3 region has the sequence CASSPPPGATAKNIQYF. The nucleotides are TGTGCCAGCAGCCCGCCTCCAGGGGCTACAGCCAAAAACATTCAGTACTTC.